The next 29 T cell receptor beta chains were all read from a single sample in a study of T cell repertoires in cytomegalovirus infection. MiXCR, applied by TCRdb to the reads, yields one record per CDR3 protein. The data hold about 570,000 distinct CDR3 sequences, with around two fifths observed a single time. No antigen has been identified for these receptors. The material was cultured PBMCs, obtained from culture after CMV antigen stimulation. The receptors derive from a human donor in good health (CMV status not recorded). Some clones in this sample may be carry-over from other donors' samples.

This chain uses TRBV18 with TRBJ1-6; 7 bases line up with TRBD1. With 3 bases clipped from V and 8 bases from J, the junction kept 10 bases outside the gene matches. Germline V lookup: CDR1 KGHSH, CDR2 LQKENI. The CDR3 loop spans 16 amino acids. The CDR3 DNA follows: TGTGCCAGCTCACCGGGACAGCCTTCGTCAGATTCACCCCTCCACTTT. It is translated as CASSPGQPSSDSPLHF. Drawing the rest from reference TRBV18 and TRBJ1-6, the complete variable domain is NAGVMQNPRHLVRRRGQEARLRCSPMKGHSHVYWYRQLPEEGLKFMVYLQKENIIDESGMPKERFSAEFPKEGPSILRIQQVVRGDSAAYFCASSPGQPSSDSPLHFGNGTRLTVT.

The gene calls are TRBV11-1 and TRBJ2-3, with D perhaps matching TRBD1 (6 bases). The V gene's germline CDR1 is SGHAT and CDR2 FQDESV (reference sequence). This CDR3 region has 13 residues. Trimming removed 3 bases at V and 4 bases at J, with 8 bases between. The DNA for the CDR3 is TGTGCCAGCAGCTTTACAGGGTCAGATACGCAGTATTTT. This encodes CASSFTGSDTQYF.

This clonotype was picked up a small number of times. The V call is TRBV6-5, the J call TRBJ2-2, with D maybe TRBD1 (6 bases). The CDR3 is 14 amino acids. Germline CDR1 MNHEY, CDR2 SVGAGI. Trimming stripped 11 bases from V and 0 bases from J, with 13 bases between. CDR3 sequence reads: CASTGTSNTGELFF. The CDR3 DNA reads TGTGCCTCGACCGGGACATCGAACACCGGGGAGCTGTTTTTT.

The chain combines TRBV7-8 with TRBJ1-1; 7 positions agree with TRBD1. The germline CDR1 and CDR2 sequences are SGHVS and FQNEAQ. CDR3 length: 14 residues. After removal of 5 bases from V and 7 bases from J, the junction contained 10 bases not matched to a gene. The CDR3 spells CASSQFTGEHEAFF. CDR3 nucleotide sequence: TGTGCCAGCAGCCAATTTACAGGGGAACATGAAGCTTTCTTT.

This rearrangement joins TRBV12-3 or TRBV12-4 to TRBJ2-3, with 11 bases aligning to TRBD1. The V and J ends lost 4 bases and 4 bases, in that order; junction bases with no gene match: 7. This CDR3 region has 16 residues. This CDR3 reads CASSSTDRGLADTQYF. The CDR3 nucleotides read TGTGCCAGCAGTTCCACGGACAGGGGGCTGGCAGATACGCAGTATTTT.

This clonotype has a single count. The gene calls are TRBV2 and TRBJ2-3; D is ambiguous. This CDR3 spans 14 amino acids. Between the trimmed V and J ends, which lost 0 bases and 8 bases, there was a span of 12 bases. Per germline, CDR1 SNHLY and CDR2 FYNNEI. In nucleotides, the CDR3 is TGTGCCAGCAGTGAAGCGAGTAGAGTTGGTACGCAGTATTTT. It codes for CASSEASRVGTQYF.

This clonotype was counted only a few times. The chain carries TRBV28 and TRBJ1-1, with 7 bases matching TRBD1. Germline CDR1 reads MDHEN; CDR2 reads SYDVKM. The trim removed 6 bases at V and 3 bases at J, leaving 7 bases unmatched. The CDR3 contains 14 residues. This chain's CDR3 is CASRTTGRYTEAFF. CDR3 bases: TGTGCCAGCAGAACGACAGGGAGGTACACTGAAGCTTTCTTT.

The V and J genes are TRBV27 and TRBJ1-1; D is perhaps TRBD1 (5 bases). The CDR3 is 15 amino acids. Germline V gene lookup returns CDR1 MNHEY and CDR2 SMNVEV (reference sequence). Trimming pared 8 bases from V and 5 bases from J, leaving 21 bases between. In DNA, the CDR3 is TGTGCCAGCTCCCCTATCGGTAGGGGCGGGACTGAAGCTTTCTTT. Translation: CASSPIGRGGTEAFF.

In its sample, this clonotype was seen a few times. The gene calls are TRBV7-2 and TRBJ2-5; weak D call: TRBD2 (5 bases). This CDR3 has 13 amino acids. CDR1 and CDR2 (germline): SGHTA, FQGNSA. V gave up 4 bases and J gave up 3 bases, with 9 bases separating them. CDR3: CASSSLAEETQYF. The DNA of the CDR3 is TGTGCCAGCAGCTCTCTAGCAGAAGAGACCCAGTACTTC.

There are many counts of this clonotype. V is TRBV7-2 and J is TRBJ2-1, with D possibly matching TRBD1 (6 bases). This CDR3 comprises 14 residues. V was clipped by 7 bases and J by 4 bases, with 14 bases between them. Germline assignment: CDR1 SGHTA and CDR2 FQGNSA. The CDR3 loop is CASKGDPSYNEQFF. The CDR3, as DNA: TGTGCCAGCAAGGGGGACCCGAGTTACAATGAGCAGTTCTTC.

The genes are TRBV7-6 and TRBJ2-3; weak D call: TRBD1 (6 bases). CDR1 and CDR2 (germline): SGHVS, FNYEAQ. CDR3 length equals 17 residues. V lost 3 bases to trimming and J lost 3 bases, with 19 bases between them. This CDR3 is CASSFRGGGEQTDTQYF. In nucleotides, the CDR3 is TGTGCCAGCAGCTTTCGTGGTGGGGGCGAGCAGACAGATACGCAGTATTTT.

J is TRBJ2-5 and V is TRBV7-2, with 13 bases matching TRBD2. CDR1 is SGHTA, CDR2 FQGNSA, per germline. The CDR3 spans 13 residues. The V and J ends lost 5 bases and 10 bases, in that order; junction bases with no gene match: 4. The DNA for the CDR3 is TGTGCCAGCAGCAAAGGACTAGCGGGGGACCAGTACTTC. Translation: CASSKGLAGDQYF.

The chain carries TRBV28 and TRBJ2-5, with 8 nucleotides matching TRBD2. Germline V gene lookup returns CDR1 MDHEN and CDR2 SYDVKM. The CDR3 runs 16 residues. J lost 5 bases, V lost 3 bases, and 11 bases had no gene match. The CDR3 is CASSFLKAGGGETQYF. CDR3 sequence (DNA): TGTGCCAGCAGTTTCCTTAAGGCGGGGGGTGGGGAGACCCAGTACTTC.

Notes on this clonotype: One junction end does not reproduce the germline sequence, and a read error may be involved. V and J are TRBV7-4 and TRBJ2-4; D call uncertain. The CDR3 covers 8 residues. The germline V gene encodes CDR1 SGHVT and CDR2 SQSDAQ. The CDR3 protein is CASSFLPF. The CDR3 nucleotides read TGTGCCAGCAGCTTCCTCCCCTTC.

V usage is TRBV7-8 and J usage is TRBJ1-5; a possible D gene is TRBD1 (6 bases). Trimming left V 6 bases short and J 3 bases short, with 9 bases between. CDR1 is SGHVS, CDR2 FQNEAQ, per germline. The CDR3 has 13 amino acids. This CDR3 reads CASRTGYNQPQHF. The CDR3 DNA sequence: TGTGCCAGCAGAACAGGGTACAATCAGCCCCAGCATTTT.

CDR3 region: CASSGEGAQYSNQPQHF. DNA of the CDR3: TGTGCCAGCAGCGGGGAGGGGGCTCAATATAGCAATCAGCCCCAGCATTTT. J is TRBJ1-5 and V is TRBV7-6; 7 positions match TRBD1. The CDR3 is 17 residues long. Germline assignment: CDR1 SGHVS and CDR2 FNYEAQ. Losses at the gene ends were 5 bases for V and 0 bases for J; bases not matched to a gene: 10.

The chain links TRBV6-5 to TRBJ1-5; D unresolved. The CDR3 spans 15 residues. Germline CDR1 reads MNHEY; CDR2 reads SVGAGI. Trimming cost V 0 bases and J 2 bases, with 8 bases left between them. CDR3 coding DNA: TGTGCCAGCAGTTACTCTTACAGTGGCAATCAGCCCCAGCATTTT. Protein sequence: CASSYSYSGNQPQHF.

The chain joins TRBV18 to TRBJ1-1, with D possibly TRBD1 on 5 matching bases. The CDR3 covers 15 residues. Germline V lookup: CDR1 KGHSH, CDR2 LQKENI. Trimming shortened V by 3 bases and J by 3 bases, and 14 bases separated the two germline ends. Here the CDR3 DNA reads TGTGCCAGCTCACCGACAACCTCGGGGGACACTGAAGCTTTCTTT. It encodes CASSPTTSGDTEAFF.

There are a few counts of this clonotype. This chain links TRBV6-2 or TRBV6-3 with TRBJ2-7, with 7 bases fitting TRBD2. This CDR3 comprises 16 residues. V was clipped by 6 bases and J by 0 bases; unmatched bases: 11. CDR1 and CDR2 (germline): MNHEY, SVGEGT. CDR3 protein: CASRPGGAATSYEQYF. CDR3 coding DNA: TGTGCCAGCAGGCCGGGGGGTGCGGCAACCTCCTACGAGCAGTACTTC.

This clonotype has just a few counts. The chain combines TRBV4-1 with TRBJ2-3, with 9 bases identical to TRBD2. Per germline, CDR1 MGHRA and CDR2 YSYEKL. J gave up 4 bases and V 3 bases, and 11 bases lay outside the gene matches. The CDR3 is 17 amino acids. The CDR3 DNA follows: TGCGCCAGCAGCCACCCCTTAAAGCGGGAGGCGTCAGATACGCAGTATTTT. Translating it yields CASSHPLKREASDTQYF.

V is TRBV2 and J is TRBJ1-3, with D unclear. Germline V gives CDR1 SNHLY, CDR2 FYNNEI. The length of the CDR3 is 15 residues. Trimming took 6 bases from V and 8 from J, leaving 20 bases between them. CDR3 nucleotide sequence: TGTGCCAGCAGCGTCCTACGGGTAATGACGGACACCATATATTTT. Its protein is CASSVLRVMTDTIYF.

V and J are TRBV7-9 and TRBJ1-6; 9 nucleotides line up with TRBD1. The CDR3 is 14 residues long. CDR1 and CDR2 (germline): SEHNR, FQNEAQ (reference sequence). V gave up 5 bases and J gave up 9 bases; unmatched junction bases: 5. CDR3 nucleotide sequence: TGTGCCAGCAGCCCTACAGGGGGCGGTTCACCCCTCCACTTT. This translates into CASSPTGGGSPLHF.

In its sample, this clonotype was seen a few times. The chain has TRBV7-8 and TRBJ2-7, with D tentatively TRBD1 (5 bases). Trimming pared 0 bases from V and 2 bases from J, leaving 17 bases between. Germline loops: CDR1 SGHVS, CDR2 FQNEAQ. This CDR3 is 17 amino acids long. Here the CDR3 DNA reads TGTGCCAGCAGCTTAGCGGTCTTGGGGCCAAAGCCCTACGAGCAGTACTTC. Protein sequence: CASSLAVLGPKPYEQYF.

Only a few counts were recorded for this clonotype. The V call is TRBV7-6, the J call TRBJ2-7, with TRBD2 as a possible D gene (6 bases). Germline V gene sequence: CDR1 SGHVS, CDR2 FNYEAQ. V was shortened by 4 bases and J by 3 bases, with 16 bases between the two germline ends. CDR3 length: 15 amino acids. The CDR3, as DNA: TGTGCCAGCAGCTCGAACCCGGGAGTCTTCTACGAGCAGTACTTC. It specifies CASSSNPGVFYEQYF.

The chain carries TRBV7-8 and TRBJ1-5; tentatively, D is TRBD1 (6 bases). The germline V and J ends were trimmed by 5 bases and 4 bases, with 12 bases remaining between them. The CDR3 runs 14 residues. From germline, CDR1 is SGHVS and CDR2 FQNEAQ. The DNA of the CDR3 is TGTGCCAGCAGCCTTGGACAGACGAATCAGCCCCAGCATTTT. It encodes CASSLGQTNQPQHF.

The chain uses TRBV19 and TRBJ2-2, with TRBD2 as a possible D gene (6 bases). V gave up 5 bases and J gave up 1 base, with 14 bases separating them. This CDR3 has 16 amino acids. Germline lookup yields CDR1 LNHDA and CDR2 SQIVND (reference sequence). The CDR3 region is CASSPSSDLNTGELFF. CDR3 bases: TGTGCCAGTAGTCCCTCTAGCGATTTGAACACCGGGGAGCTGTTTTTT.

The sample holds a few counts of this clonotype. The J gene is TRBJ2-2, the V gene TRBV7-2; D is possibly TRBD1 or TRBD2 (5 bases each). The CDR3 consists of 16 residues. From germline, CDR1 is SGHTA and CDR2 FQGNSA. V lost 2 bases to trimming and J lost 6 bases, with 16 bases between them. The CDR3 protein is CASSLRASVGAGELFF. The DNA of the CDR3 is TGTGCCAGCAGCTTACGGGCCTCTGTGGGGGCCGGGGAGCTGTTTTTT.

This clonotype was observed a few times. The chain joins TRBV19 to TRBJ1-2, with 7 bases identical to TRBD1. Germline V gives CDR1 LNHDA, CDR2 SQIVND (reference sequence). The CDR3 runs to 14 residues. V lost 6 bases to trimming and J lost 5 bases; unmatched junction nucleotides: 9. As DNA, the CDR3 is TGTGCCAGTAGACGACAGGGACCACGGTATGGCTACACCTTC. Its translation: CASRRQGPRYGYTF.

The chain is built from TRBV7-6 and TRBJ1-1; D is undetermined. V lost 1 base and J 6 bases, leaving 9 bases between the germline ends. Germline V gene sequence: CDR1 SGHVS, CDR2 FNYEAQ. This CDR3 spans 13 amino acids. The CDR3 protein is CASSLDLGSEAFF. DNA of the CDR3: TGTGCCAGCAGCTTAGACCTTGGCTCTGAAGCTTTCTTT.